This T cell receptor beta chain appears in the sequencing data of a study of control samples from healthy donors and cancer patients. The CDR3 spans 14 residues. The V gene's germline CDR1 is SGDLS and CDR2 YYNGEE. V dropped 1 base and J dropped 5 bases, with 9 bases sitting between them. Profiling relied on immunoSEQ multiplex PCR, and the TCRdb table lists in-frame clones only, not all of them. In the table there are 65,000 to 75,000 clones, roughly 87% of which are singletons. The sequencing sample was made of blood. The sequence was obtained from a woman between 45 and 65 years old in good health. V and J are TRBV9 and TRBJ2-2; the D is unclear. CDR3 residues: CASSVSQETGELFF. Written as DNA, the CDR3 is TGTGCCAGCAGCGTATCGCAGGAAACCGGGGAGCTGTTTTTT.